These T cell receptor beta chains were read from a single sample in a study of radiotherapy plus CTLA-4 blockade in lung cancer. The data were produced by immunoSEQ multiplex PCR, yet TCRdb's version contains in-frame clones alone and is incomplete. The sample lists tens of thousands of clones, 80% to 85% occurring once. Sample: peripheral blood, taken from a patient treated with radiotherapy plus ipilimumab. Receptors originate from a human donor with non-small cell lung cancer who had stable disease on radiotherapy plus ipilimumab. The CDR3 runs from the conserved cysteine through the conserved F or W. A D gene is named only where the DNA matches it firmly. The size field is filled for only some rows; it gives once, few, many or a size class.

v_call,cdr3_length,clone_size,d_call,j_call,cdr3_aa,cdr3_nt
TRBV11-1,13,.,.,TRBJ2-7,CASSVHRDYEQYF,TGTGCCAGCAGCGTCCACCGGGACTACGAGCAGTACTTC
TRBV18,15,.,.,TRBJ1-1,CASSLTGHPDTEAFF,TGTGCCAGCTCACTCACGGGACATCCAGACACTGAAGCTTTCTTT
TRBV9,16,.,TRBD2,TRBJ2-3,CASSVTGLAVTDTQYF,TGTGCCAGCAGCGTAACGGGCCTAGCGGTCACAGATACGCAGTATTTT
TRBV11-2,15,.,.,TRBJ2-5,CASSPRSWPQETQYF,TGTGCCAGCAGCCCCCGGTCCTGGCCCCAAGAGACCCAGTACTTC
TRBV18,15,.,.,TRBJ2-3,CASSQQGRNTDTQYF,TGTGCCAGCTCACAACAGGGGAGGAACACAGATACGCAGTATTTT
TRBV19,11,few,.,TRBJ1-1,CASSYFGEAFF,TGTGCCAGTAGCTACTTTGGTGAAGCTTTCTTT
TRBV7-2,14,once,TRBD1,TRBJ2-7,CASSPGQRFYEQYF,TGTGCCAGCAGCCCGGGACAGAGATTCTACGAGCAGTACTTC
TRBV15,14,.,TRBD1,TRBJ1-2,CATSRADRVLGYTF,TGTGCCACCAGCAGGGCGGACAGGGTATTAGGCTACACCTTC
TRBV7-2,15,.,.,TRBJ2-1,CASSLVGQGTNEQFF,TGTGCCAGCAGCTTAGTGGGGCAGGGGACGAATGAGCAGTTCTTC
TRBV7-2,15,.,.,TRBJ2-2,CASSLGGGTAGELFF,TGTGCCAGCAGCTTAGGTGGCGGGACAGCCGGGGAGCTGTTTTTT
TRBV7-2,18,.,.,TRBJ1-5,CASSARPLDITRNQPQHF,TGTGCCAGCAGCGCAAGGCCATTGGACATTACTCGCAATCAGCCCCAGCATTTT
TRBV2,14,.,TRBD1,TRBJ1-1,CASIFGTGRTEAFF,TGTGCCAGCATCTTTGGGACAGGGCGTACTGAAGCTTTCTTT
TRBV18,16,.,TRBD2,TRBJ2-1,CASSTALAGGGNEQFF,TGTGCCAGCTCGACTGCACTAGCGGGAGGTGGGAATGAGCAGTTCTTC
TRBV5-4,19,.,TRBD1,TRBJ1-3,CASSHRDRGVPRSGNTIYF,TGTGCCAGCAGCCACCGGGACAGGGGTGTTCCACGCTCTGGAAACACCATATATTTT
TRBV2,16,.,TRBD1,TRBJ2-3,CASSDLGTGRTDTQYF,TGTGCCAGCAGTGACCTCGGGACAGGGCGCACAGATACGCAGTATTTT
TRBV19,15,.,.,TRBJ1-2,CASSKGSWTVYGYTF,TGTGCCAGTAGTAAAGGATCATGGACCGTTTATGGCTACACCTTC
TRBV19,15,.,.,TRBJ2-3,CASSSRPTNTDTQYF,TGTGCCAGTAGTAGCCGACCCACTAACACAGATACGCAGTATTTT
TRBV15,18,.,TRBD2,TRBJ2-3,CATSRVQSGGAGTDTQYF,TGTGCCACCAGCAGAGTCCAAAGCGGGGGGGCGGGGACAGATACGCAGTATTTT
TRBV7-9,15,.,.,TRBJ1-2,CASSLAPPRGHGYTF,TGTGCCAGCAGCTTAGCCCCGCCCAGGGGCCATGGCTACACCTTC
TRBV28,14,.,TRBD1,TRBJ2-2,CASSLQGATGELFF,TGTGCCAGCAGTTTACAGGGGGCGACCGGGGAGCTGTTTTTT
TRBV2,14,.,TRBD1,TRBJ2-1,CASSFRDRDNEQFF,TGTGCCAGCAGTTTCCGGGACAGGGACAATGAGCAGTTCTTC
TRBV5-1,16,.,TRBD2,TRBJ2-3,CASSLATSGASDTQYF,TGCGCCAGCAGCTTGGCGACTAGCGGGGCGTCAGATACGCAGTATTTT
TRBV14,15,.,TRBD1,TRBJ1-2,CASSRPGQGVYGYTF,TGTGCCAGCAGCCGACCGGGACAGGGGGTCTATGGCTACACCTTC
TRBV2,15,.,.,TRBJ1-5,CASSARTVSNQPQHF,TGTGCCAGCAGTGCCCGGACCGTTAGCAATCAGCCCCAGCATTTT
TRBV4-2,17,.,TRBD2,TRBJ2-1,CASSQNLGLARGNEQFF,TGTGCCAGCAGCCAAAATCTAGGACTAGCAAGGGGCAATGAGCAGTTCTTC
TRBV6-1,15,.,TRBD1,TRBJ2-2,CASRYRDRDTGELFF,TGTGCCAGCAGGTACCGGGACAGGGACACCGGGGAGCTGTTTTTT
TRBV18,15,few,.,TRBJ1-4,CASSPAHLTNEKLFF,TGTGCCAGCTCACCGGCTCACCTAACTAATGAAAAACTGTTTTTT
TRBV18,13,.,.,TRBJ1-2,CASSRTGDYGYTF,TGTGCCAGCTCACGTACAGGAGACTATGGCTACACCTTC
TRBV28,13,.,.,TRBJ1-1,CASSAPPSLEAFF,TGTGCCAGCAGTGCCCCCCCGTCCCTTGAAGCTTTCTTT
TRBV18,15,few,TRBD1,TRBJ1-1,CASSSGQGKNTEAFF,TGTGCCAGCTCATCGGGACAGGGGAAGAACACTGAAGCTTTCTTT
TRBV30,16,.,.,TRBJ2-1,CAWSVSSVATLNEQFF,TGTGCCTGGAGTGTGTCTAGCGTAGCCACCCTTAATGAGCAGTTCTTC
TRBV30,13,.,TRBD1,TRBJ2-7,CAWTGTGSYEQYF,TGTGCCTGGACCGGGACAGGGTCCTACGAGCAGTACTTC
TRBV7-7,16,.,.,TRBJ2-6,CASSPQGGTGANVLTF,TGTGCCAGCAGCCCCCAAGGAGGGACTGGGGCCAACGTCCTGACTTTC
TRBV10-3,21,.,TRBD1,TRBJ1-6,CAISDPNPGQGAVTNNSPLHF,TGTGCCATCAGTGACCCTAATCCGGGACAGGGGGCGGTGACGAACAATTCACCCCTCCACTTT
TRBV5-8,10,few,.,TRBJ2-7,CASNPWAEYF,TGTGCCAGCAATCCCTGGGCGGAGTACTTC
TRBV5-4,16,.,.,TRBJ2-3,CASSIDRNRDTDTQYF,TGTGCCAGCAGCATAGACAGAAACCGGGACACAGATACGCAGTATTTT
TRBV5-6,13,.,.,TRBJ1-5,CASSFDSNQPQHF,TGTGCCAGCAGCTTTGACAGCAATCAGCCCCAGCATTTT
TRBV18,16,.,.,TRBJ2-5,CASSPRRGHNQETQYF,TGTGCCAGCTCACCAAGGCGCGGACACAACCAAGAGACCCAGTACTTC
TRBV5-1,12,.,.,TRBJ2-7,CASSLSSYEQYF,TGCGCCAGCAGCCTATCATCCTACGAGCAGTACTTC
TRBV19,12,once,TRBD1,TRBJ1-1,CATTDRATEAFF,TGTGCCACCACCGACAGGGCCACTGAAGCTTTCTTT
TRBV5-1,13,.,.,TRBJ1-1,CASSLGEDAEAFF,TGCGCCAGCAGCTTAGGTGAAGACGCTGAAGCTTTCTTT